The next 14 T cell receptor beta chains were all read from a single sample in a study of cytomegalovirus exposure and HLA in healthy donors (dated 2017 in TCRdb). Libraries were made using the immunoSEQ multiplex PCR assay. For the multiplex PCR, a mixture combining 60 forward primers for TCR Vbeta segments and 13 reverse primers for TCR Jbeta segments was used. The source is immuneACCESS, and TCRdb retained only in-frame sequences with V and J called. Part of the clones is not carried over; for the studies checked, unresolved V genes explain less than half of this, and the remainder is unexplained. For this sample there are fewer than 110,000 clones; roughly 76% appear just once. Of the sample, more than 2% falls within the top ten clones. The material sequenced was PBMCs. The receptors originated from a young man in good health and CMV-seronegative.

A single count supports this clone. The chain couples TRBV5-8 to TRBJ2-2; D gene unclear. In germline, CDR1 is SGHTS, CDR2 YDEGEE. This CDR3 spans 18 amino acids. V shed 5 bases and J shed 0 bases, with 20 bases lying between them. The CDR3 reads CASRNNPPTEPNTGELFF. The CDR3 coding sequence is TGTGCCAGCAGAAATAACCCCCCGACTGAACCGAACACCGGGGAGCTGTTTTTT.

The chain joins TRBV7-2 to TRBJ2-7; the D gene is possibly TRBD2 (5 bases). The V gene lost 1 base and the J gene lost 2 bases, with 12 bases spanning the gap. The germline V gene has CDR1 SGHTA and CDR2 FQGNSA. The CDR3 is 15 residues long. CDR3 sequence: CASSLGEGGPYEQYF. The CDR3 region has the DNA TGTGCCAGCAGCTTAGGCGAGGGCGGGCCCTACGAGCAGTACTTC. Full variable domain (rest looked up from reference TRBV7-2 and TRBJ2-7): GAGVSQSPSNKVTEKGKDVELRCDPISGHTALYWYRQSLGQGLEFLIYFQGNSAPDKSGLPSDRFSAERTGGSVSTLTIQRTQQEDSAVYLCASSLGEGGPYEQYFGPGTRLTVT.

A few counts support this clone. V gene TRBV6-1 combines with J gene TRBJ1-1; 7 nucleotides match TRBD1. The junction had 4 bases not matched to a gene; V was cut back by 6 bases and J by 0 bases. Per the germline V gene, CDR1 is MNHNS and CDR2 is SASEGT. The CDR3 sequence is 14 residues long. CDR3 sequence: CASRGTDMNTEAFF. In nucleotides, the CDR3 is TGTGCCAGCAGGGGGACAGATATGAACACTGAAGCTTTCTTT.

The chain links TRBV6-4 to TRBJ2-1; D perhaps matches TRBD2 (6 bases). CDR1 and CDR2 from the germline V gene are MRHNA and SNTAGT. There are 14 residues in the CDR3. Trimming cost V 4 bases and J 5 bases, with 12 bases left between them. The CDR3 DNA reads TGTGCCAGCAGTGCCGGGGGTTCCCACAATGAGCAGTTCTTC. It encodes CASSAGGSHNEQFF.

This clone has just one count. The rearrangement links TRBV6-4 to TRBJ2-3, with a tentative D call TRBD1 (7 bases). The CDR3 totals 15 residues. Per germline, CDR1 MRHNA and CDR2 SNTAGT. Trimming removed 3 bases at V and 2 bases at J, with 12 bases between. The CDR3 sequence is CASSERGTATDTQYF. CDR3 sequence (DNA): TGTGCCAGCAGTGAACGCGGGACAGCCACAGATACGCAGTATTTT.

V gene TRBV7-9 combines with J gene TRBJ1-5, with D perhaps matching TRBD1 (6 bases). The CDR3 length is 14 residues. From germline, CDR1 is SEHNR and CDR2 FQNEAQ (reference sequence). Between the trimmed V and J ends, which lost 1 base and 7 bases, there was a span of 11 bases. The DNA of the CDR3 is TGTGCCAGCAGCTTAGGGGGGCAGGGACAGCCCCAGCATTTT. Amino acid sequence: CASSLGGQGQPQHF.

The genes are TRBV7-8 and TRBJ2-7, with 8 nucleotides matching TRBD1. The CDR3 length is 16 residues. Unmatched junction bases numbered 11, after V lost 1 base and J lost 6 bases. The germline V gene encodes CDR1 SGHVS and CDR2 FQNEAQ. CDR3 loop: CASSLVPGQGASEQYF. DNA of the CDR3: TGTGCCAGCAGCTTAGTGCCGGGGCAGGGGGCATCCGAGCAGTACTTC.

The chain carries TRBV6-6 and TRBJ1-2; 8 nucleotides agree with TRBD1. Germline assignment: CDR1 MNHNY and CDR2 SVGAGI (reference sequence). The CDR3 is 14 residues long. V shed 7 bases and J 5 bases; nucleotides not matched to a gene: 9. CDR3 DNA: TGTGCCAGCACCACCCCAGGGGGCGTGTATGGCTACACCTTC. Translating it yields CASTTPGGVYGYTF.

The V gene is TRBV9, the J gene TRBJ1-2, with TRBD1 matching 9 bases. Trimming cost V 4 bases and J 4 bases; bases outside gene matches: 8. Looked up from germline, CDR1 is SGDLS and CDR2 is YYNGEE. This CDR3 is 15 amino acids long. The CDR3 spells CASSPGGTGTYGYTF. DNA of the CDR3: TGTGCCAGCAGCCCGGGGGGGACAGGGACCTATGGCTACACCTTC.

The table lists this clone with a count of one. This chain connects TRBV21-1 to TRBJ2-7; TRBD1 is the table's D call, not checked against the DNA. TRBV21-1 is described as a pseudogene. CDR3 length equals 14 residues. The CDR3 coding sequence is TGTGCCAGCCGTGGGACAGGGCCCTCGGACGAGCAGTACTTC. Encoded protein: CASRGTGPSDEQYF.

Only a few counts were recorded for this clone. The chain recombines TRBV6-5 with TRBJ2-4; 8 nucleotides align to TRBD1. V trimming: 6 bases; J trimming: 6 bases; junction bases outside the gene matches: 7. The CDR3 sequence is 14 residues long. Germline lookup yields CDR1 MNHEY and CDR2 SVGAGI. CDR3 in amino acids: CASRRTGTLNIQYF. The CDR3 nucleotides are TGTGCCAGCAGACGGACAGGGACCTTAAACATTCAGTACTTC.

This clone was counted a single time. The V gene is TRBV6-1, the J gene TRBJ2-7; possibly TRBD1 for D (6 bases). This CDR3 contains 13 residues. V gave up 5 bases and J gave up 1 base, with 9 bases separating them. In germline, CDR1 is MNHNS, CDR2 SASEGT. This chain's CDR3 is CASSHRDSYEQYF. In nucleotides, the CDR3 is TGTGCCAGCAGTCACAGGGATTCCTACGAGCAGTACTTC.

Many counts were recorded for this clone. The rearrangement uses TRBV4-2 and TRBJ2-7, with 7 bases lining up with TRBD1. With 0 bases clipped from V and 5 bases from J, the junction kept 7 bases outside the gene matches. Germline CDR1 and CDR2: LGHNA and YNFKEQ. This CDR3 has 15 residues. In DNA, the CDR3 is TGTGCCAGCAGCCAAGAACAGGGACAGAGACACGAGCAGTACTTC. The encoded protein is CASSQEQGQRHEQYF.

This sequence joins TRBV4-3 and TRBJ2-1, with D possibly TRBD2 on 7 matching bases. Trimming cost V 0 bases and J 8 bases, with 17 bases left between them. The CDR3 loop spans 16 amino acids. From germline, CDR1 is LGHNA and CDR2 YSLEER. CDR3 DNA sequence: TGCGCCAGCAGCCAAGAGTGGGGGGGGGCCGGGGATGAGCAGTTCTTC. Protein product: CASSQEWGGAGDEQFF.